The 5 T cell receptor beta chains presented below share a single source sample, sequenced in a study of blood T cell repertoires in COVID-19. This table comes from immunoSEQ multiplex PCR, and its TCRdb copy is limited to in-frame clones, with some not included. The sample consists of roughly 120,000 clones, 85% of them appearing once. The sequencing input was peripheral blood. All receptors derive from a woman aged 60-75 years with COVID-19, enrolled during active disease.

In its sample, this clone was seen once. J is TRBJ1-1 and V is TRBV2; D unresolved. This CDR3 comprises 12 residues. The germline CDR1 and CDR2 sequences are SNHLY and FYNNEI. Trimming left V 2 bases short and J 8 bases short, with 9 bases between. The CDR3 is CASSEPGIEAFF. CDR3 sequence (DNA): TGTGCCAGCAGTGAACCGGGGATAGAAGCTTTCTTT.

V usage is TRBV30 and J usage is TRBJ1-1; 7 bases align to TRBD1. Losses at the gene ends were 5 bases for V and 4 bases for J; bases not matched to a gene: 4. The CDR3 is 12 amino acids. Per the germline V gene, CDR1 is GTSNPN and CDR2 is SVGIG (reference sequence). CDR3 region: CAWGQGGTEAFF. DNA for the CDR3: TGTGCCTGGGGCCAGGGGGGCACTGAAGCTTTCTTT.

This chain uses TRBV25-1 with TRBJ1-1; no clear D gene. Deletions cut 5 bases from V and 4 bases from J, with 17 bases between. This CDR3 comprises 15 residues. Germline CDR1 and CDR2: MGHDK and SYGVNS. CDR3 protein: CASSPFEGRGTEAFF. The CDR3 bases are TGTGCCAGCAGTCCATTTGAGGGCCGGGGCACTGAAGCTTTCTTT. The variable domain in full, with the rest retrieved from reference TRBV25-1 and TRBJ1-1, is EADIYQTPRYLVIGTGKKITLECSQTMGHDKMYWYQQDPGMELHLIHYSYGVNSTEKGDLSSESTVSRIRTEHFPLTLESARPSHTSQYLCASSPFEGRGTEAFFGQGTRLTVV.

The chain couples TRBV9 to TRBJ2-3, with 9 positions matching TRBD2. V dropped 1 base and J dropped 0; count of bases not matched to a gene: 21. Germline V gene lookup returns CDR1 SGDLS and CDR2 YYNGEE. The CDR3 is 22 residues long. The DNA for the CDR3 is TGTGCCAGCAGCGTACGGACCCTAAGCCCGCAGCGGGGGGCCCCTAGCACAGATACGCAGTATTTT. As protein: CASSVRTLSPQRGAPSTDTQYF.

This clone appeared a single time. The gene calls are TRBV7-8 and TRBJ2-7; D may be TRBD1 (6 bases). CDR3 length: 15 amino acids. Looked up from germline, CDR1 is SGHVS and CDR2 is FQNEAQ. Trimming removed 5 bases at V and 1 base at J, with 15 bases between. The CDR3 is CASSPAQGVSYEQYF. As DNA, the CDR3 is TGTGCCAGCAGCCCCGCACAGGGTGTGTCCTACGAGCAGTACTTC. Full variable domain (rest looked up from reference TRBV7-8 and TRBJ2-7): GAGVSQSPRYKVAKRGQDVALRCDPISGHVSLFWYQQALGQGPEFLTYFQNEAQLDKSGLPSDRFFAERPEGSVSTLKIQRTQQEDSAVYLCASSPAQGVSYEQYFGPGTRLTVT.